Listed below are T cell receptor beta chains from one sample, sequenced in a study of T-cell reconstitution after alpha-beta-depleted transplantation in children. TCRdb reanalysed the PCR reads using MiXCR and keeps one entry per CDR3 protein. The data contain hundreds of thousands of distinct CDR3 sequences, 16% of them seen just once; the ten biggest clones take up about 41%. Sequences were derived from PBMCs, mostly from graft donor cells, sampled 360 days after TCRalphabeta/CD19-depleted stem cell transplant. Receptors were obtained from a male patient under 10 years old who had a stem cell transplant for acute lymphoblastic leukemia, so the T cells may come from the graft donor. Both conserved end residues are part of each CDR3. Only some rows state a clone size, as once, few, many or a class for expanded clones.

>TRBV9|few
CASSVGGPGTQYF
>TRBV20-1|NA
CRARREGDTEAFF
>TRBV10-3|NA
CAISRGQGNVYGYTF
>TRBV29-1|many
CSVVERTGELFF
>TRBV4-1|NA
CASSQDRAVYGYTF
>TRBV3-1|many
CASSQSVEQYF
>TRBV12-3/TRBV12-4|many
CASSLVAGVFHEQYF
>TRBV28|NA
CASSLASGGAVYGYTF
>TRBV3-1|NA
CATSQQVPWTGPRGYTF
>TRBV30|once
CAWSVEGTVNTEAFF
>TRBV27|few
CASSHGTSDPRGREQYF
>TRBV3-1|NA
CASSQQRVSYNEQFF
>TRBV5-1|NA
CASSLGEGLAWDEQFF
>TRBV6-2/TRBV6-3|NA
CASSDPGLESEQYF
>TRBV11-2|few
CASSSSGFANTEAFF
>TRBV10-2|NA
CASSDRQGNQPQHF
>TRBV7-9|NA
CASRSGANTEAFF
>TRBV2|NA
CASTKGLAGYVQYF
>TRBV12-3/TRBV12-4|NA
CASRPAGITGELFF
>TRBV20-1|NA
CSALTGPNTGELFF
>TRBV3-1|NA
CASCRGITHSYEQYF
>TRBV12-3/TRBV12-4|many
CASSLAGNEQFF
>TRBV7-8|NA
CASSFSRGLNTGELFF
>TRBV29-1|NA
CSVGGPGLAASYNEQFF
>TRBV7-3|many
CASSLYGVDGYTDTQYF
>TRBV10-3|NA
CAIRDYSNQPQHF
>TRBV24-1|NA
CATSDGVAGRRQFF
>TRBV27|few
CASLLQGALNTEAFF
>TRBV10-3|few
CAISVTGGFAETQYF
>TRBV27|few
CASTLVPGLAGRDTGELFF
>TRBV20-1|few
CSAREGWSNQPQHF
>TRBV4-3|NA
CASSRTLGYEQYF
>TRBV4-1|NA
CASSQEGAGGAYEQYF
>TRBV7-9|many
CASDKAGGVSEQFF
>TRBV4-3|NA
CASSPTVHNSPLHF
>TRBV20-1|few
CSVRPGTANTEAFF
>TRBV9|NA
CASSVGGGSSYNEQFF
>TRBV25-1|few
CASSPGMGFTDTQYF
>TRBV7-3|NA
CASSTGRLGETQYF
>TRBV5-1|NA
CASSPTPDTSYEQYF
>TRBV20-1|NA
CSATGGPGVVNEQFF
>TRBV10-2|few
CASSDSGVAKNIQYF
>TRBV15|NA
CATSRDLYEQYF
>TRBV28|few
CASSGTSAYNEQFF
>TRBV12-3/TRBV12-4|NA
CASSLGGLAGGPGTGELFF
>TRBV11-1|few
CASSLGRVGTSGRQETQYF
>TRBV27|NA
CASSVTPAPYNEQFF
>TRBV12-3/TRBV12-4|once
CASTPPRDFRTGELFF
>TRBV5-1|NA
CASSLLAGKGTDTQYF
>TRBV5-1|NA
CASSAGHREAFF
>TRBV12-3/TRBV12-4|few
CASSLWLAHTYEQYF
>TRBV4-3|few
CASSQDIGLGNEQFF
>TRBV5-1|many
CASSESGYQETQYF